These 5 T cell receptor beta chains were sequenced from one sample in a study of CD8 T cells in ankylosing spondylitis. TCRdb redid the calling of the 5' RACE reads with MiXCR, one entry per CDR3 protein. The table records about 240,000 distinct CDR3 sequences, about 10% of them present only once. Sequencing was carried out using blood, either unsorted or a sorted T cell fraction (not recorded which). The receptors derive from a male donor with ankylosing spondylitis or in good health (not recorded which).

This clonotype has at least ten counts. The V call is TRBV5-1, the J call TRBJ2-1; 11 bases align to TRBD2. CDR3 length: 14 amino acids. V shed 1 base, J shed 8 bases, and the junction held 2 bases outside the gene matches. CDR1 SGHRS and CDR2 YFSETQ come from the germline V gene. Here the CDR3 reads CASSLTSGSYEQFF. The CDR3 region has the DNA TGCGCCAGCAGCTTGACTAGCGGGAGTTATGAGCAGTTCTTC.

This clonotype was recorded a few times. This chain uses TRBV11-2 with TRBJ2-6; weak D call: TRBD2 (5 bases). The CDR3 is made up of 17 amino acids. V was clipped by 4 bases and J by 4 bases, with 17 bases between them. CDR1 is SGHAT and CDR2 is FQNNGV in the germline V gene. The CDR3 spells CASSSRDPFAGANVLTF. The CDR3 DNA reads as TGTGCCAGCAGCTCCCGGGATCCGTTCGCCGGGGCCAACGTCCTGACTTTC.

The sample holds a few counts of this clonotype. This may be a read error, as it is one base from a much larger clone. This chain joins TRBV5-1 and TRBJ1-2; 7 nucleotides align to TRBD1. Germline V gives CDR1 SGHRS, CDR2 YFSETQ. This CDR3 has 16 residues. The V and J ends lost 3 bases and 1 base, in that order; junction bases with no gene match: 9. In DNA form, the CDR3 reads TGCGCCAGCAGCTCCTCCGGGACAGACCTTAACTATGGCTACACCTTC. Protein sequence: CASSSSGTDLNYGYTF.

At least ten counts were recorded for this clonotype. The CDR3 nucleotides read TGTGCCAGCAGCGGGACTAGCGGGCCACAAGAGACCCAGTACTTC. This gives the protein CASSGTSGPQETQYF. J is TRBJ2-5 and V is TRBV11-2; the match to TRBD2 covers 12 bases. After removal of 5 bases from V and 2 bases from J, the junction contained 3 bases not matched to a gene. CDR3 length equals 15 residues. CDR1 is SGHAT, CDR2 FQNNGV, per germline.

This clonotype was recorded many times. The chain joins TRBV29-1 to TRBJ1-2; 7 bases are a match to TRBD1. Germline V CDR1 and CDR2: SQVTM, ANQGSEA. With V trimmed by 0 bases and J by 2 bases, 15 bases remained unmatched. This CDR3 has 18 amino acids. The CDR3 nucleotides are TGCAGCGTTGAAGAACACCATCCGGGGCGACAGGGAAACTATGGCTACACCTTC. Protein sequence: CSVEEHHPGRQGNYGYTF.